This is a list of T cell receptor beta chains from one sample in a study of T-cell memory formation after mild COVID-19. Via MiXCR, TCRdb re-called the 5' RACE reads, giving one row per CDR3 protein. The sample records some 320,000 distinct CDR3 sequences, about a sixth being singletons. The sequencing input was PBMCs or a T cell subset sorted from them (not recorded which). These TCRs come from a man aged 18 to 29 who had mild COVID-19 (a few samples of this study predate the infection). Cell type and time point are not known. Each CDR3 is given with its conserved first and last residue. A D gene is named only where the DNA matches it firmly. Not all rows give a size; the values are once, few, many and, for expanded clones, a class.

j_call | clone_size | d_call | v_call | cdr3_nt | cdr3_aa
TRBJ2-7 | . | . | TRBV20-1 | TGCAGTGCTAGAGATGGGGGGCTGTCACCGTACGAGCAGTACTTC | CSARDGGLSPYEQYF
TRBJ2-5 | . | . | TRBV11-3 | TGTGCCAGCAGCCCAGCCGGGGGCCCCCAAGAGACCCAGTACTTC | CASSPAGGPQETQYF
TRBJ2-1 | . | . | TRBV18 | TGTGCCAGCCAAAGCGGGTACAATGAGCAGTTCTTC | CASQSGYNEQFF
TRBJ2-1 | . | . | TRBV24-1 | TGTGCCACCAGTGAAGCAGGGTACGAGGAGCAGTTCTTC | CATSEAGYEEQFF
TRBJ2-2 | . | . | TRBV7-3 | TGTGCCAGCAGCTTGGGATTCTACGGGGAGCTGTTTTTT | CASSLGFYGELFF
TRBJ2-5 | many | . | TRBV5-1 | TGCGCCAGCAGCTCCTCGGGACATGCGAAGACCCAGTACTTC | CASSSSGHAKTQYF
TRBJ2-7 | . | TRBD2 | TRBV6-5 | TGTGCCAGCAGTTATTCCGGGACTACGCACTACGAGCAGTACTTC | CASSYSGTTHYEQYF
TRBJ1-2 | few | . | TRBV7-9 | TGTGCCAGCAGCCCAAAAGAGGGTGCCTCCATTAACTATGGCTACACCTTC | CASSPKEGASINYGYTF
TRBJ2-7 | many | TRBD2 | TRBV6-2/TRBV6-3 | TGTGCCAGCAGTTACAAGCGGGGGTTCTCCTACGAGCAGTACTTC | CASSYKRGFSYEQYF
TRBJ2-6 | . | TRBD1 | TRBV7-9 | TGTGCCAGCAGCTCCACGCAGGGGGCGTCTGGGGCCAACGTCCTGACTTTC | CASSSTQGASGANVLTF
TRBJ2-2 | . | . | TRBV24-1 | TGTGCCACCAGTGGGCCTAGCGTGAACGGGGAGCTGTTTTTT | CATSGPSVNGELFF
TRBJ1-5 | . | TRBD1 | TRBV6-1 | TGTGCCAGCTCTTTTGACAGGGGACACAATCAGCCCCAGCATTTT | CASSFDRGHNQPQHF
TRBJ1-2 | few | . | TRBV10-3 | TGTGCCATCAAAATCTCAAAAGACGTGAACCTCTATGGCTACACCTTC | CAIKISKDVNLYGYTF
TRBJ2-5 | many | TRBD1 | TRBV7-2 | TGTGCCAGCAGCTTCAGGGGGCAAGAGACCCAGTACTTC | CASSFRGQETQYF
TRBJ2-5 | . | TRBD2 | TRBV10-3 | TGTGCCATCGGGACTAGGGGAGTAGAGACCCAGTACTTC | CAIGTRGVETQYF
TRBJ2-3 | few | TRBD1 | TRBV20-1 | TGCAGTGCTAGAATTGCGGCAGGGGGCATAGATACGCAGTATTTT | CSARIAAGGIDTQYF
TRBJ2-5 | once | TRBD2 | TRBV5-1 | TGCGCCAGCAGCTTGGCCCCAGCGGGGGCCCAAGAGACCCAGTACTTC | CASSLAPAGAQETQYF
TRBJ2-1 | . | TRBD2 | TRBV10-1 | TGCGCCAGCAGTTTTAGCGGGGGAAGCTCCTACAATGAGCAGTTCTTC | CASSFSGGSSYNEQFF
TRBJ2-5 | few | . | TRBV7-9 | TGTGCCAGCAGCCCCCGACGGGGGGCTGGACTTGAGACCCAGTACTTC | CASSPRRGAGLETQYF